This T cell receptor (beta chain) was obtained from a study of shared clonotypes between healthy human individuals (dated by TCRdb to 2018 to 2021). Background on the whole study: A few men and two women, aged 18 to 49 years, made up the cohort. Per donor, leukapheresis produced somewhere between about 0.85 and 10 billion PBMCs. For each donor, three plates each were used for CD4 naive and CD4 memory, two plates were used for CD8 naive, and one plate was used for CD8 memory. To increase sequencing depth and limit assay-specific biases, TCR repertoire library preparation and sequencing were carried out by different laboratories using diverse techniques. To estimate repertoire size and how much clonotypes are shared between individuals, the study performed deep sequencing of blood TCR repertoires from about five healthy adults. The full study reports these points: Naive subsets generally had larger estimated clonotype richness than memory subsets. The genetic and exposure-history diversity represented was limited by the small number of donors. Roughly 5.2% of naive CD4, 3.5% of naive CD8, roughly 2.4% of memory CD4, and about 0.4% of memory CD8 clonotypes were shared across several donors. Based on pairwise subsampling, the degree of clonotype sharing among donors was expected to be affected by sequencing depth. Sampling was restricted to blood, and TCR repertoires in tissue are likely to differ from TCR repertoires in blood. Incomplete sequencing was indicated by rarefaction of sorted-subset datasets, despite the large sequencing depth. Higher generation probabilities were observed for clonotypes shared by all four sorted-subset donors than for non-shared clonotypes.

V loses 4 bases of germline sequence and J loses 0 bases, and the interval between the two ends is 14 bases. From the germline V gene, CDR1 is SGDLS and CDR2 is YYNGEE. The CDR3 holds 15 amino acids from the cysteine to the phenylalanine. Solely the CDR3 DNA is kept, with 45 bases framed from the first base. As to this clone: The specificity of this receptor is unknown. No base quality information exists; no much larger clone differs at one position.

Using the deep immunoSEQ assay, multiplex PCR amplified TCR CDR3 regions from genomic DNA. Extracted genomic DNA from each cell subset was spread evenly across all wells of several immunoSEQ 96-well plates, with each plate serving as a replicate. Each replicate PCR for sorted subsets received about 180 ng genomic DNA, equal to roughly 33,000 T cell genomes. Purified libraries were quantified with a Qubit 3.0 fluorometer, sized on a Bioanalyzer 2100, and re-quantified with the KAPA Library Quantification kit. Each immunoSEQ 96-well plate was sequenced on its own single-read 150-cycle Illumina NextSeq 550 flow cell. In the authors' own workflow: Because the immunoSEQ output included only junctional sequences and no quality scores, the filtering could not be the same as the filtering used for full-length reads. Sequences were annotated with PyIR, a Python wrapper for IgBLAST v1.9, and V/J genes and CDR3 were assigned using IMGT germline references. Reads were removed for weak V/J assignments (E-value above 1e-6), missing CDR3, stop codons, out-of-frame junctions, or ambiguous translated residues. A V3J clonotype was defined by an identical inferred V gene, J gene, and CDR3 amino acid sequence. Percentage overlap between repertoires was calculated by dividing the number of shared unique clonotypes by the size of the smaller repertoire. RTK rarefaction, the Chao1 estimator, and Recon v2.1 estimates of unobserved clonotypes were used to assess repertoire richness. For all TCRbeta clonotypes obtained by the gDNA method from several donors, generation probabilities were computed with OLGA. Not all clones reach the TCRdb copy of this immuneACCESS table, which keeps in-frame sequences only. Checked studies attribute under half of the gap to unresolved V genes and leave the rest unexplained. V and J calls and clone size come straight from that table; D and trimming were deduced from the DNA. For this sample there are around 990,000 clones; 77% appear just once. The top ten hold 0.89% of the sample.

The donors were healthy, HIV-negative adults with no recently reported acute infections or vaccinations. All donors were Caucasian adults living in Nashville, Tennessee, USA. CD4+ T cells were enriched through magnetic negative selection, after which naive cells were positively selected on CD45RA and the remaining negative fraction served as the memory subset. Blood was collected by leukapheresis, and PBMCs were isolated by Ficoll-Histopaque density gradient centrifugation and then cryopreserved in liquid nitrogen vapor phase. Analytical flow cytometry was used to check the purity and quantity of each magnetically sorted T cell population. Each sorted fraction had its genomic DNA isolated and then quantified by UV absorbance on a Nanodrop 2000c.

The TCR comes from a young man in good health. Some clones in this sample may be carry-over from other donors' samples. Sequencing was carried out using memory CD4+ T cells from PBMCs. The cell subset or site tag for this specimen amounts to: CD45RA-negative fraction. The rearranged chain carries TRBV9 and TRBJ2-7; TRBD2 could be the D gene, as 6 bases match. The encoded CDR3 is CASSLGGSSSYEQYF. The DNA sequence is as follows: TGTGCCAGCAGCCTCGGGGGTTCGAGCTCCTACGAGCAGTACTTC.